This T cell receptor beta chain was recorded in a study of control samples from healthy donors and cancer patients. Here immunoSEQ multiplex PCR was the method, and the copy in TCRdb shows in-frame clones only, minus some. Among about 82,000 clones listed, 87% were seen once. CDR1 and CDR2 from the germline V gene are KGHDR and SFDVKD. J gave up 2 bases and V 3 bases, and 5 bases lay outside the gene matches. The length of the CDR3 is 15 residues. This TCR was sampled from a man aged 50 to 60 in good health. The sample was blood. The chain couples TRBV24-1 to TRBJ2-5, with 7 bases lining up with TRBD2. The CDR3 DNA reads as TGTGCCACCAGTGATGGGACTAAGCCTCAAGAGACCCAGTACTTC. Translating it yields CATSDGTKPQETQYF.